A single sample gave rise to the 18 T cell receptor beta chains below, sequenced in a study of CD8 T cells in ankylosing spondylitis. Study-level points and caveats: Seemingly distinctive of ankylosing spondylitis blood was a TCR beta motif formed by eight highly homologous variants.

MiXCR, applied by TCRdb to the 5' RACE reads, yields one record per CDR3 protein. Among more than 400,000 distinct CDR3 sequences listed, roughly 5.3% were seen once. Their antigen targets remain unknown. Source material: blood, either unsorted or a sorted T cell fraction (not recorded which). The receptors derive from a male donor with ankylosing spondylitis.

This clonotype occurred many times. The chain combines TRBV24-1 with TRBJ2-5, with 10 bases fitting TRBD1. The CDR3 is 17 amino acids. Germline CDR1 and CDR2: KGHDR and SFDVKD. The ends lost 0 bases at V and 5 bases at J; junction bases unmatched: 8. DNA of the CDR3: TGTGCCACCAGTGATTTGCGGGAGACAGGGGGCCGGGAGACCCAGTACTTC. It yields the protein CATSDLRETGGRETQYF.

This clonotype was seen more than once but under ten times. The chain couples TRBV30 to TRBJ1-5, with D possibly matching TRBD1 (6 bases). The germline V and J ends were trimmed by 2 bases and 7 bases, with 12 bases remaining between them. The CDR3 extends over 13 amino acids. Germline values: CDR1 GTSNPN, CDR2 SVGIG (reference sequence). The CDR3 nucleotides read TGTGCCTGGAGTATACAGGGAGGGCAGCCCCAGCATTTT. Its translation is CAWSIQGGQPQHF.

This clonotype was seen ten or more times. The chain is built from TRBV4-3 and TRBJ2-7, with 10 positions matching TRBD2. Trimming cost V 1 base and J 0 bases; bases outside gene matches: 6. Germline values: CDR1 LGHNA, CDR2 YSLEER. This CDR3 is 17 amino acids long. DNA for the CDR3: TGCGCCAGCAGCCAAGCCGCTAGCGGGAGTTTCTCCTACGAGCAGTACTTC. Its translation is CASSQAASGSFSYEQYF.

V usage is TRBV20-1 and J usage is TRBJ2-3; 7 bases are a match to TRBD2. Looked up from germline, CDR1 is DFQATT and CDR2 is SNEGSKA (reference sequence). The CDR3 is 16 amino acids. CDR3 in amino acids: CCASLFGRAGTDTQYF. CDR3 bases: TGCTGCGCTAGCCTCTTTGGGAGGGCCGGTACAGATACGCAGTATTTT.

This clonotype was seen repeatedly, ten times or more. The rearrangement uses TRBV7-9 and TRBJ2-7; D might be TRBD2 (5 bases). There are 15 residues in the CDR3. In germline, CDR1 is SEHNR, CDR2 FQNEAQ (reference sequence). The V end lost 5 bases, the J end lost 3 bases, and 17 bases lay between the germline ends. Written as DNA, the CDR3 is TGTGCCAGCAGCGGGAGAATTTCGGGCCACTACGAGCAGTACTTC. Its translation: CASSGRISGHYEQYF.

As DNA, the CDR3 is TGCAGCGTTTTTGCCCCCCGGGACAGGACTAGCGGGGGGGCCTACGAGCAGTACTTC. It is translated as CSVFAPRDRTSGGAYEQYF. The chain is built from TRBV29-1 and TRBJ2-7, with 15 nucleotides matching TRBD2. The ends lost 5 bases at V and 2 bases at J; junction bases unmatched: 16. CDR1 and CDR2 (germline): SQVTM, ANQGSEA. The CDR3 has 19 residues.

This chain joins TRBV20-1 and TRBJ2-5; weak D call: TRBD2 (6 bases). V lost 5 bases, J lost 10 bases, and 20 bases lay in between. This CDR3 spans 13 amino acids. Per germline, CDR1 DFQATT and CDR2 SNEGSKA (reference sequence). The CDR3 reads CSAQRAGPGDQYF. CDR3 sequence (DNA): TGCAGTGCTCAAAGGGCAGGGCCGGGGGACCAGTACTTC.

This clonotype has a count of ten or more. J is TRBJ1-2 and V is TRBV6-2 or TRBV6-3, with a tentative D call TRBD1 (6 bases). Germline lookup yields CDR1 MNHEY and CDR2 SVGEGT. This CDR3 is 13 amino acids long. Trimming took 6 bases from V and 8 from J, leaving 16 bases between them. The CDR3 reads CASSLTGPAGYTF. The CDR3 coding sequence is TGTGCCAGCAGCCTGACAGGACCAGCGGGCTACACCTTC.

This clonotype showed up just a few times. This sequence joins TRBV28 and TRBJ2-1; tentatively, D is TRBD2 (6 bases). CDR1 MDHEN and CDR2 SYDVKM come from the germline V gene. The CDR3 totals 16 residues. Trimming took off 4 bases at V and 0 bases at J, with 13 bases between the two ends. Written as DNA, the CDR3 is TGTGCCAGCAGTTCTCAGCGGGCCCACTCCTACAATGAGCAGTTCTTC. This sequence encodes CASSSQRAHSYNEQFF.

This chain uses TRBV29-1 with TRBJ2-5, with 7 positions matching TRBD1. In germline, CDR1 is SQVTM, CDR2 ANQGSEA. This CDR3 has 13 amino acids. Trimming removed 6 bases from V and 5 bases from J; junction bases left unmatched: 9. CDR3: CSVGQVLTETQYF. The CDR3 DNA reads as TGCAGCGTAGGACAGGTGCTGACCGAGACCCAGTACTTC.

This clonotype occurred many times. The J gene is TRBJ1-1, the V gene TRBV5-1; the match to TRBD1 covers 9 bases. The junction had 7 bases not matched to a gene; V was cut back by 5 bases and J by 2 bases. Germline values: CDR1 SGHRS, CDR2 YFSETQ. CDR3 length: 15 residues. The CDR3 DNA reads TGCGCCAGCAGTTGGGACAGGGTAAGCAACACTGAAGCTTTCTTT. It specifies CASSWDRVSNTEAFF.

Many counts were recorded for this clonotype. This chain connects TRBV5-1 to TRBJ2-5; no firm D call. Trimming removed 4 bases from V and 4 bases from J, with 17 bases in between. Germline V CDR1 and CDR2: SGHRS, YFSETQ. The CDR3 length is 15 residues. This CDR3 reads CASSAPASKGETQYF. CDR3 DNA: TGCGCCAGCAGCGCCCCGGCCTCCAAGGGAGAGACCCAGTACTTC. Based on the CDR3 plus reference TRBV5-1 and TRBJ2-5, the full variable domain is KAGVTQTPRYLIKTRGQQVTLSCSPISGHRSVSWYQQTPGQGLQFLFEYFSETQRNKGNFPGRFSGRQFSNSRSEMNVSTLELGDSALYLCASSAPASKGETQYFGPGTRLLVL.

This clonotype was seen many times. The chain couples TRBV5-1 to TRBJ2-7; 8 nucleotides line up with TRBD2. Germline assignment: CDR1 SGHRS and CDR2 YFSETQ. The CDR3 loop spans 14 amino acids. V shed 1 base, J shed 5 bases, and the junction held 5 bases outside the gene matches. The CDR3 spells CASSLYLAGNEQYF. The DNA of the CDR3 is TGCGCCAGCAGCTTGTACCTAGCGGGTAACGAGCAGTACTTC.

This clonotype was counted many times. This chain uses TRBV29-1 with TRBJ2-5; the D is unclear. CDR1 and CDR2 (germline): SQVTM, ANQGSEA. This CDR3 region has 16 residues. The V gene lost 0 bases and the J gene lost 7 bases, with 21 bases spanning the gap. The CDR3 sequence: CSVEDSGAPAEWTQYF. The CDR3 region has the DNA TGCAGCGTTGAAGATTCAGGCGCGCCGGCGGAGTGGACCCAGTACTTC. Full variable domain (outside the CDR3, taken from reference TRBV29-1 and TRBJ2-5): SAVISQKPSRDICQRGTSLTIQCQVDSQVTMMFWYRQQPGQSLTLIATANQGSEATYESGFVIDKFPISRPNLTFSTLTVSNMSPEDSSIYLCSVEDSGAPAEWTQYFGPGTRLLVL.

This clonotype has ten or more counts. The genes are TRBV5-1 and TRBJ2-5; 8 positions match TRBD1. Germline CDR1 reads SGHRS; CDR2 reads YFSETQ. The CDR3 is 17 residues long. With 3 bases clipped from V and 1 base from J, the junction kept 11 bases outside the gene matches. This CDR3 reads CASSSWLTGVLQETQYF. DNA for the CDR3: TGCGCCAGCAGCTCGTGGCTGACAGGGGTGCTCCAAGAGACCCAGTACTTC.

The table lists this clonotype with a few counts. V gene TRBV3-1 combines with J gene TRBJ2-1; 16 nucleotides line up with TRBD2. Germline-derived CDR1 and CDR2 are LGHDT and YNNKEL (reference sequence). The CDR3 has 16 residues. Losses at the gene ends were 6 bases for V and 10 bases for J; bases not matched to a gene: 9. Written as DNA, the CDR3 is TGTGCCAGCAGACTTGGGACTAGCGGGAGGGCCGAGGAGCAGTTCTTC. It codes for CASRLGTSGRAEEQFF.

This clonotype was observed at least ten times. V is TRBV6-2 or TRBV6-3 and J is TRBJ2-2, with D possibly called TRBD1 or TRBD2 (5 bases each). The germline V gene encodes CDR1 MNHEY and CDR2 SVGEGT. Trimming took 7 bases from V and 9 from J, leaving 12 bases between them. CDR3 length: 12 residues. CDR3 bases: TGTGCCAGCATGGAGAGGGGCCGGGAGCTGTTTTTT. This sequence encodes CASMERGRELFF.

This clonotype was counted many times. The rearrangement links TRBV6-2 or TRBV6-3 to TRBJ2-6; D gene ambiguous. CDR3 length equals 12 residues. Germline V CDR1 and CDR2: MNHEY, SVGEGT. V lost 2 bases and J lost 9, with 5 bases in between. CDR3 residues: CASSYGYNVLTF. The CDR3 DNA reads TGTGCCAGCAGTTACGGGTACAACGTCCTGACTTTC.